The 11 T cell receptor beta chains in this list originate from one sample, sequenced in a study of blood T cell repertoires in COVID-19. Produced via immunoSEQ multiplex PCR; TCRdb's table is partial and in-frame only. The sample holds around 130,000 clones, 75% to 90% seen once. Sequencing was carried out using peripheral blood. Receptor source: a woman older than 75 with acute or convalescent COVID-19.

The genes are TRBV11-2 and TRBJ2-5; 8 bases match TRBD1. Germline lookup yields CDR1 SGHAT and CDR2 FQNNGV. Germline trimming cut 2 bases from V and 7 bases from J; bases unmatched to any gene: 6. The CDR3 length is 14 residues. CDR3 amino acids: CASSLRTGWGTQYF. The CDR3 region has the DNA TGTGCCAGCAGCTTACGGACAGGGTGGGGGACCCAGTACTTC.

The rearrangement uses TRBV18 and TRBJ1-2; possibly TRBD1 for D (5 bases). This CDR3 is built from 16 residues. V dropped 1 base and J dropped 7 bases, with 19 bases sitting between them. The V gene's germline CDR1 is KGHSH and CDR2 LQKENI. Here the CDR3 reads CASSPLEAGPGVGYTF. CDR3 in DNA: TGTGCCAGCTCACCACTAGAAGCGGGGCCGGGGGTTGGCTACACCTTC. Together with reference TRBV18 and TRBJ1-2, the CDR3 gives the full variable domain: NAGVMQNPRHLVRRRGQEARLRCSPMKGHSHVYWYRQLPEEGLKFMVYLQKENIIDESGMPKERFSAEFPKEGPSILRIQQVVRGDSAAYFCASSPLEAGPGVGYTFGSGTRLTVV.

The chain has TRBV24-1 and TRBJ2-2; 8 nucleotides agree with TRBD2. V shed 4 bases, J shed 5 bases, and the junction held 8 bases outside the gene matches. CDR3 length equals 16 residues. Per germline, CDR1 KGHDR and CDR2 SFDVKD. The CDR3 coding sequence is TGTGCCACCAGTGACTCGCGGGAGGCAGAGACCGGGGAGCTGTTTTTT. This codes for CATSDSREAETGELFF.

The chain carries TRBV7-6 and TRBJ1-1; a possible D gene is TRBD1 (5 bases). From germline, CDR1 is SGHVS and CDR2 FNYEAQ. The CDR3 has 12 amino acids. V was trimmed by 5 bases and J by 6 bases, leaving 10 bases between them. CDR3 residues: CASSPWGAEAFF. The CDR3, as DNA: TGTGCCAGCAGCCCATGGGGGGCTGAAGCTTTCTTT.

This chain uses TRBV28 with TRBJ1-2; tentatively, D is TRBD1 (5 bases). V lost 1 base and J lost 2, with 5 bases in between. The CDR3 covers 13 residues. The germline V gene encodes CDR1 MDHEN and CDR2 SYDVKM. The CDR3: CASSLSGNYGYTF. The DNA of the CDR3 is TGTGCCAGCAGTTTATCAGGGAACTATGGCTACACCTTC.

The chain uses TRBV4-1 and TRBJ1-3; TRBD1 agrees at 8 bases. The V segment lost 5 bases and the J segment 4 bases; nucleotides outside the gene matches: 19. The CDR3 is made up of 19 amino acids. The germline CDR1 and CDR2 sequences are MGHRA and YSYEKL. The CDR3 sequence: CASSFRTGTGIGEGNTIYF. The CDR3 DNA is TGCGCCAGCAGCTTCCGAACCGGGACAGGAATCGGAGAAGGAAACACCATATATTTT.

DNA of the CDR3: TGTGCCAGCAGCTTAGGACAGGGCTATGGCTACACCTTC. Protein product: CASSLGQGYGYTF. The chain links TRBV7-3 to TRBJ1-2; 8 bases agree with TRBD1. The CDR3 length is 13 residues. Per the germline V gene, CDR1 is SGHTA and CDR2 is FQGTGA. The junction had 0 bases not matched to a gene; V was cut back by 2 bases and J by 4 bases.

The chain is built from TRBV19 and TRBJ2-1, with 11 nucleotides matching TRBD1. CDR1 is LNHDA, CDR2 SQIVND, per germline (reference sequence). J lost 7 bases, V lost 5 bases, and 10 bases had no gene match. The CDR3 loop spans 16 amino acids. The CDR3 DNA is TGTGCCAGTAGTCCTACCGGGACAGGGGGGCGTAATGAGCAGTTCTTC. Its translation is CASSPTGTGGRNEQFF.

The chain couples TRBV2 to TRBJ2-1, with 8 bases fitting TRBD2. Looked up from germline, CDR1 is SNHLY and CDR2 is FYNNEI. J was trimmed by 2 bases and V by 8 bases; bases with no gene match: 11. The CDR3 loop spans 16 amino acids. The CDR3 is CASPRVGTRAYNEQFF. The DNA of the CDR3 is TGTGCCAGCCCTCGGGTCGGGACTAGGGCCTACAATGAGCAGTTCTTC.

The table lists this clone with a few counts. The chain couples TRBV19 to TRBJ1-1; D gene ambiguous. The ends were cut back, 3 bases at V and 1 base at J, with 18 bases in the middle. This CDR3 is built from 17 residues. In germline, CDR1 is LNHDA, CDR2 SQIVND (reference sequence). The CDR3 coding sequence is TGTGCCAGTAGTATTACCGAGTCGGGAAGTCCGAACACTGAAGCTTTCTTT. It specifies CASSITESGSPNTEAFF.

The J gene is TRBJ1-4, the V gene TRBV10-3, with D hard to call. The CDR3 loop spans 16 amino acids. V shed 1 base and J shed 0 bases, with 9 bases lying between them. Germline V CDR1 and CDR2: ENHRY, SYGVKD. The CDR3 bases are TGTGCCATCAGTGAGTTGATGACTGCAACTAATGAAAAACTGTTTTTT. Protein sequence: CAISELMTATNEKLFF.